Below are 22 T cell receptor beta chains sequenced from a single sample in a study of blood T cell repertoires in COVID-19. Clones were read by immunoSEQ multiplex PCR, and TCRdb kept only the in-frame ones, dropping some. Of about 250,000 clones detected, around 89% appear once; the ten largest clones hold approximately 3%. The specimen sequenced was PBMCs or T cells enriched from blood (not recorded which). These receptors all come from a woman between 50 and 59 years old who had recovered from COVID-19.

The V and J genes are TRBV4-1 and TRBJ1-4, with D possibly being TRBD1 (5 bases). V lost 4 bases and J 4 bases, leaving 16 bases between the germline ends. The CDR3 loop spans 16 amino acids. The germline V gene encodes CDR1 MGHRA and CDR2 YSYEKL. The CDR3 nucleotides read TGCGCCAGCAGCCTTCAACCAGACAGCCGTAATGAAAAACTGTTTTTT. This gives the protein CASSLQPDSRNEKLFF.

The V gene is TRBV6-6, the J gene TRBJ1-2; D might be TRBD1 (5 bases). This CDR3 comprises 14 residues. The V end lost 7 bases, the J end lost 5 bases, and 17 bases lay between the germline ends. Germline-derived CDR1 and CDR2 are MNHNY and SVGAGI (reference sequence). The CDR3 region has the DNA TGTGCCAGCACCCAAAATTGGGGGGGGTATGGCTACACCTTC. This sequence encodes CASTQNWGGYGYTF.

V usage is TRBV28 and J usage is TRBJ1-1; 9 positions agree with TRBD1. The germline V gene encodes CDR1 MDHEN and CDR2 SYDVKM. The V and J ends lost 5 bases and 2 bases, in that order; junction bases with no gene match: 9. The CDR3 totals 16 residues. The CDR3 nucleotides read TGTGCCAGCAGTACCCCCGGGACAGGGAAAAACACTGAAGCTTTCTTT. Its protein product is CASSTPGTGKNTEAFF.

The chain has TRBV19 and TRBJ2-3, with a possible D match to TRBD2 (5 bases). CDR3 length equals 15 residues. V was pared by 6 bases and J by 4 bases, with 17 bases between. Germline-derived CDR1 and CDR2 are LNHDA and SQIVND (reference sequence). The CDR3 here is CASRRSGSGADTQYF. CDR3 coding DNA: TGTGCCAGTAGAAGGTCGGGGAGTGGTGCAGATACGCAGTATTTT.

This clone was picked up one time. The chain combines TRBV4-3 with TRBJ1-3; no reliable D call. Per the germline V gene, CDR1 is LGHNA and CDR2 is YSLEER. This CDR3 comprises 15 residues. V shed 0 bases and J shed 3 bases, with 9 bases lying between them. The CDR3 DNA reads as TGCGCCAGCAGCCAAGAGCCAGGTGTTGGAAACACCATATATTTT. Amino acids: CASSQEPGVGNTIYF.

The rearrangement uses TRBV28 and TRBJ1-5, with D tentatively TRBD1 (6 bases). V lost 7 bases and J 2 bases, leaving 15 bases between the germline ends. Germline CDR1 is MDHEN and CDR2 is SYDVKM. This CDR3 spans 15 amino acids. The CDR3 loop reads CASTLKGGGNQPQHF. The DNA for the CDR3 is TGTGCCAGCACGCTTAAAGGGGGTGGCAATCAGCCCCAGCATTTT.

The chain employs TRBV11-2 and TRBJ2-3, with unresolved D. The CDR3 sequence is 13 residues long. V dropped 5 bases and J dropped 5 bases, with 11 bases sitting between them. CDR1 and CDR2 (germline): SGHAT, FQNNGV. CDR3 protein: CASSPVAVDTQYF. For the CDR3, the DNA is TGTGCCAGCAGCCCCGTCGCGGTAGATACGCAGTATTTT.

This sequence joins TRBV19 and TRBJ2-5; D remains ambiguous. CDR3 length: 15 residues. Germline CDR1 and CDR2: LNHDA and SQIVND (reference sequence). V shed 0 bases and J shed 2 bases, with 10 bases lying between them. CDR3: CASSIDLAEQETQYF. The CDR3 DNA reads TGTGCCAGTAGTATAGATCTTGCGGAGCAAGAGACCCAGTACTTC.

The CDR3 spells CASSLFYDRRYGYTF. In nucleotides, the CDR3 is TGTGCCAGCAGTTTATTCTATGACAGGCGCTATGGCTACACCTTC. The V call is TRBV28, the J call TRBJ1-2; the D gene is possibly TRBD1 (6 bases). V was clipped by 1 base and J by 4 bases, with 13 bases between them. The CDR3 runs 15 residues. CDR1 and CDR2 (germline): MDHEN, SYDVKM.

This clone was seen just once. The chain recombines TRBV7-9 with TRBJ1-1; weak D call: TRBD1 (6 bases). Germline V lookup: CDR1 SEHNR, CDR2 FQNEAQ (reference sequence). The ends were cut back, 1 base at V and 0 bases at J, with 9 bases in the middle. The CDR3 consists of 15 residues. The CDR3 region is CASSLGDRMNTEAFF. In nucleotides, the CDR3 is TGTGCCAGCAGCTTAGGAGACAGGATGAACACTGAAGCTTTCTTT.

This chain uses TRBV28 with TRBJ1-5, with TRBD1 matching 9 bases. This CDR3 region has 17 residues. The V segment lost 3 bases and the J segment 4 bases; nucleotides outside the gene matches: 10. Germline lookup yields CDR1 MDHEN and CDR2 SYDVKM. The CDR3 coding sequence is TGTGCCAGCAGTTTTCGGTCTACAGGGGGCGGTAATCAGCCCCAGCATTTT. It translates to CASSFRSTGGGNQPQHF.

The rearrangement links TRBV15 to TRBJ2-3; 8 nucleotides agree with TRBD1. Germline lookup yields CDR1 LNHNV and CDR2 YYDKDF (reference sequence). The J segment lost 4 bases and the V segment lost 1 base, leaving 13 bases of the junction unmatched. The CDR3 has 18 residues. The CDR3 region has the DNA TGTGCCACCAGCAGAGGTTCGAGAAGGACAGGGTTATCAGATACGCAGTATTTT. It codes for CATSRGSRRTGLSDTQYF.

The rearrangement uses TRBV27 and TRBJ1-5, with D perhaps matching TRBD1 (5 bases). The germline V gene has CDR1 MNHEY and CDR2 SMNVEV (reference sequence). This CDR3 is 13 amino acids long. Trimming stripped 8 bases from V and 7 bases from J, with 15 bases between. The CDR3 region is CASRRGGTQPQHF. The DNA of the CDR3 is TGTGCCAGCCGTCGTGGAGGGACCCAGCCCCAGCATTTT.

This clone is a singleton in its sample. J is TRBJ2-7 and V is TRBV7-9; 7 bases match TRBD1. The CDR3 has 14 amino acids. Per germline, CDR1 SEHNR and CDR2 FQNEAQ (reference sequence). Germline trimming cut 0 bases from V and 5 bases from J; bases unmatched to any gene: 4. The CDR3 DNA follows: TGTGCCAGCAGCTTAGCAGGGGGCCAGAACGAGCAGTACTTC. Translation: CASSLAGGQNEQYF.

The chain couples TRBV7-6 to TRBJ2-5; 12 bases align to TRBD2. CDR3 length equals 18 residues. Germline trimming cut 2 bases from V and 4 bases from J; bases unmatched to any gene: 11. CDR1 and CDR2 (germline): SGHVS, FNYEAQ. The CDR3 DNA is TGTGCCAGCAGCTTAATTGCGACTAGCGGGAGATTTGGAGAGACCCAGTACTTC. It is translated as CASSLIATSGRFGETQYF.

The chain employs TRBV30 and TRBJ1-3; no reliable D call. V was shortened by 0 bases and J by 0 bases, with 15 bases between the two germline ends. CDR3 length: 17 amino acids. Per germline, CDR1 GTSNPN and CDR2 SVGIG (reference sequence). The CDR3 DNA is TGTGCCTGGAGTGTACGTCAGTCACCTTTCTCTGGAAACACCATATATTTT. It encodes CAWSVRQSPFSGNTIYF.

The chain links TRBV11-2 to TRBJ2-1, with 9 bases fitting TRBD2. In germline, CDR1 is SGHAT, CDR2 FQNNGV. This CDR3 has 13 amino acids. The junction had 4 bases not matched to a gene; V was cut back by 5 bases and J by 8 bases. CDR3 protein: CASSGGLAHEQFF. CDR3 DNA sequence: TGTGCCAGCAGCGGGGGACTAGCCCATGAGCAGTTCTTC. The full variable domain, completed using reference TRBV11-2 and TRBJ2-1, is EAGVAQSPRYKIIEKRQSVAFWCNPISGHATLYWYQQILGQGPKLLIQFQNNGVVDDSQLPKDRFSAERLKGVDSTLKIQPAKLEDSAVYLCASSGGLAHEQFFGPGTRLTVL.

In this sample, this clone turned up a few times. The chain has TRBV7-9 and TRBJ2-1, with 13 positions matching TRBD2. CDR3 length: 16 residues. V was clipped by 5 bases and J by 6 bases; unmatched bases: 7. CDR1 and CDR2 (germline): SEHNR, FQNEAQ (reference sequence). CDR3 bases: TGTGCCAGCAGCCCTAGCGGGACTAGCGGGACCAATGAGCAGTTCTTC. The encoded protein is CASSPSGTSGTNEQFF.

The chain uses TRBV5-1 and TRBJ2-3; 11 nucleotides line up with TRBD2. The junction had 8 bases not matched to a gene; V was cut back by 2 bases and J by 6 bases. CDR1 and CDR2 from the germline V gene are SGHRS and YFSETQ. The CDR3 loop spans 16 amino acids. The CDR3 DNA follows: TGCGCCAGCAGCTTCACCGGGACTAGCGGCGGGGATACGCAGTATTTT. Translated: CASSFTGTSGGDTQYF.

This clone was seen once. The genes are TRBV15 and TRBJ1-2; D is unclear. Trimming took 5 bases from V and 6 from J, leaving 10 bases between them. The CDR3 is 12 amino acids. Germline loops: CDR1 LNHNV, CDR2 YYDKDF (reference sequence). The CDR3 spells CATSGYGDGYTF. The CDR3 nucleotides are TGTGCCACCAGCGGCTACGGGGATGGCTACACCTTC.

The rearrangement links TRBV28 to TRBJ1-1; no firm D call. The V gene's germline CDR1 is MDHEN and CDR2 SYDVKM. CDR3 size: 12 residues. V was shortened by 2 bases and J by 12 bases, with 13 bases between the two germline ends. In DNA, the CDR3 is TGTGCCAGCAGTTTACGACAAACCCTAACTTTCTTT. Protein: CASSLRQTLTFF.

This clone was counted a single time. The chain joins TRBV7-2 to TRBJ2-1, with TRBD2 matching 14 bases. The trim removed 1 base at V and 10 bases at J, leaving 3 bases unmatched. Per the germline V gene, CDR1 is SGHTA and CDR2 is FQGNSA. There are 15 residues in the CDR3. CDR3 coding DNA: TGTGCCAGCAGCTTAGGACTAGCGGGGGGGCAGGAGCAGTTCTTC. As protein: CASSLGLAGGQEQFF.